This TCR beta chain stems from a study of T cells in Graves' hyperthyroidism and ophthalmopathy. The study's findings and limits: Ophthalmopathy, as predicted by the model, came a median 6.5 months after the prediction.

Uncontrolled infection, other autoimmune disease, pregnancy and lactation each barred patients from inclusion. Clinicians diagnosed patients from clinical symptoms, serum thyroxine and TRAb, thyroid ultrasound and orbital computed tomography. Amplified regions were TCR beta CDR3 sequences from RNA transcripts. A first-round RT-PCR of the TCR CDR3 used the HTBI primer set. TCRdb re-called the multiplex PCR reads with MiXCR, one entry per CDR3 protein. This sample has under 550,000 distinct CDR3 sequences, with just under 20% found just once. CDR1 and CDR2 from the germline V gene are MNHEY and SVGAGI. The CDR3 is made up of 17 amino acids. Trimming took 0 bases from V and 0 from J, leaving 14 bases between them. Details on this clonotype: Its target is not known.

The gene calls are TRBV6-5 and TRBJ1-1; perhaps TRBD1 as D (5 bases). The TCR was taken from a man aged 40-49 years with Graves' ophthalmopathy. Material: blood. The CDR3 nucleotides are TGTGCCAGCAGTTACTCGAAAGGGGCGGGAATGAACACTGAAGCTTTCTTT. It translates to CASSYSKGAGMNTEAFF.